This paragraph reports one T cell receptor (beta chain). This record belongs to a study of shared clonotypes between healthy human individuals. In the original analysis: Junction-only immunoSEQ data arrived without quality scores, meaning filtering differed. The table came from immunoSEQ multiplex PCR; TCRdb's copy has only in-frame clones and leaves some out. V and J calls and clone size are as listed in that table; D and trimming were resolved from the DNA. The table has 1,100,000 or so clones, more than 75% seen once. The germline V gene encodes CDR1 SNHLY and CDR2 FYNNEI. Trimming took off 7 bases at V and 0 bases at J, with 14 bases between the two ends. The CDR3 contains 15 residues.

Sequencing was done on a sample of memory CD4+ T cells from PBMCs. Subset given: CD45RA-negative fraction. The sequence derives from a man between 18 and 29 years old in good health. Some clones in this sample may be carry-over from other donors' samples. This chain joins TRBV2 and TRBJ2-3, with D unresolved. The CDR3 loop reads CASTVGIYSTDTQYF. CDR3 coding DNA: TGTGCCAGCACAGTGGGGATTTATAGCACAGATACGCAGTATTTT.